The clone carrying this T cell receptor beta chain was detected ten times or more. Its antigen remains unknown. HTBI primers from iRepertoire and Arm-PCR of CDR3 regions yielded the TCR beta libraries. TCRdb reprocessed the multiplex PCR reads via MiXCR and lists one record per CDR3 protein. The sample lists 300,000 to 400,000 distinct CDR3 sequences, over 15% occurring once. The record originates from a study of regulatory T cells in long-lasting Graves disease. Notes on the study in general: Persistent disease was associated with favored TRBV28 usage and with favored use of TRBJ1-2 and TRBJ2-5. Persistent cases of Graves' showed reduced TCR diversity relative to newly diagnosed patients.

The V end was cut by 3 bases, the J end by 0 bases, with 7 bases between. CDR3 length: 14 amino acids. CDR1 and CDR2 from the germline V gene are SNHLY and FYNNEI. Time point denoted: newly diagnosed GD, antithyroid drugs for less than 3 months. Extracted PBMC RNA gave rise to the TCR library. Patients came from an endocrinology department in Xi'an, China. A further study also used this sample, focusing on T cells in Graves' hyperthyroidism and ophthalmopathy. That investigation notes: With a duration under 2 months, the hyperthyroidism was newly diagnosed in patients aged 18 to 65.

The J gene is TRBJ2-3, the V gene TRBV2; D not certain. This TCR derives from a man aged 35-49 years with Graves disease. The sample consisted of peripheral blood mononuclear cells (PBMCs), taken at new diagnosis, from a patient treated with antithyroid drugs. Here the CDR3 DNA reads TGTGCCAGCAGTGACATTCTGAGCACAGATACGCAGTATTTT. As protein: CASSDILSTDTQYF.